This TCR beta chain was retrieved from a study of technical replicates of blood from several donors. TCRdb's table, derived via immunoSEQ multiplex PCR, lists solely in-frame clones and lacks some. The table has about 89,000 clones, 90% to 95% seen once; the top ten hold over 0.2%. Germline CDR1 reads SGHAT; CDR2 reads FQNNGV. The V end lost 5 bases, the J end lost 4 bases, and 11 bases lay between the germline ends. This CDR3 comprises 14 residues. The J gene is TRBJ2-2, the V gene TRBV11-2, with TRBD2 as a possible D gene (6 bases). What was sequenced was T cells isolated from PBMCs. This TCR derives from a human donor in good health. The CDR3 is CASSTGLITGELFF. The CDR3 bases are TGTGCCAGCAGCACGGGACTGATCACCGGGGAGCTGTTTTTT.